This T cell receptor beta chain comes out of a study of glioma-infiltrating T cells. Study-level findings and limits: Above-expected tissue-blood divergence occurred in all gliomas, most in low-grade ones.

The iRepertoire nested amplicon-rescue multiplex PCR amplified TCR alpha and beta CDR3s from RNA. TCRdb processed the multiplex PCR reads anew with MiXCR; each CDR3 protein has one entry. The sample has about 89,000 distinct CDR3 sequences; about 23% are singletons. This clonotype was seen many times. What it binds is unknown. The germline gives CDR1 MGHDK, CDR2 SYGVNS. This CDR3 has 13 amino acids. V was shortened by 4 bases and J by 8 bases, with 12 bases between the two germline ends. This chain joins TRBV25-1 and TRBJ2-4, with a possible D match to TRBD1 (5 bases). This TCR was recovered from a human donor with low-grade glioma or glioblastoma, undergoing nonglioma brain surgery, or in good health (not recorded which). The material sequenced was glioma tissue, nonneoplastic brain tissue, or PBMCs (not recorded which). As DNA, the CDR3 is TGTGCCAGCAGTGGCCAGGGTAAAGACATTCAGTACTTC. Translation: CASSGQGKDIQYF.